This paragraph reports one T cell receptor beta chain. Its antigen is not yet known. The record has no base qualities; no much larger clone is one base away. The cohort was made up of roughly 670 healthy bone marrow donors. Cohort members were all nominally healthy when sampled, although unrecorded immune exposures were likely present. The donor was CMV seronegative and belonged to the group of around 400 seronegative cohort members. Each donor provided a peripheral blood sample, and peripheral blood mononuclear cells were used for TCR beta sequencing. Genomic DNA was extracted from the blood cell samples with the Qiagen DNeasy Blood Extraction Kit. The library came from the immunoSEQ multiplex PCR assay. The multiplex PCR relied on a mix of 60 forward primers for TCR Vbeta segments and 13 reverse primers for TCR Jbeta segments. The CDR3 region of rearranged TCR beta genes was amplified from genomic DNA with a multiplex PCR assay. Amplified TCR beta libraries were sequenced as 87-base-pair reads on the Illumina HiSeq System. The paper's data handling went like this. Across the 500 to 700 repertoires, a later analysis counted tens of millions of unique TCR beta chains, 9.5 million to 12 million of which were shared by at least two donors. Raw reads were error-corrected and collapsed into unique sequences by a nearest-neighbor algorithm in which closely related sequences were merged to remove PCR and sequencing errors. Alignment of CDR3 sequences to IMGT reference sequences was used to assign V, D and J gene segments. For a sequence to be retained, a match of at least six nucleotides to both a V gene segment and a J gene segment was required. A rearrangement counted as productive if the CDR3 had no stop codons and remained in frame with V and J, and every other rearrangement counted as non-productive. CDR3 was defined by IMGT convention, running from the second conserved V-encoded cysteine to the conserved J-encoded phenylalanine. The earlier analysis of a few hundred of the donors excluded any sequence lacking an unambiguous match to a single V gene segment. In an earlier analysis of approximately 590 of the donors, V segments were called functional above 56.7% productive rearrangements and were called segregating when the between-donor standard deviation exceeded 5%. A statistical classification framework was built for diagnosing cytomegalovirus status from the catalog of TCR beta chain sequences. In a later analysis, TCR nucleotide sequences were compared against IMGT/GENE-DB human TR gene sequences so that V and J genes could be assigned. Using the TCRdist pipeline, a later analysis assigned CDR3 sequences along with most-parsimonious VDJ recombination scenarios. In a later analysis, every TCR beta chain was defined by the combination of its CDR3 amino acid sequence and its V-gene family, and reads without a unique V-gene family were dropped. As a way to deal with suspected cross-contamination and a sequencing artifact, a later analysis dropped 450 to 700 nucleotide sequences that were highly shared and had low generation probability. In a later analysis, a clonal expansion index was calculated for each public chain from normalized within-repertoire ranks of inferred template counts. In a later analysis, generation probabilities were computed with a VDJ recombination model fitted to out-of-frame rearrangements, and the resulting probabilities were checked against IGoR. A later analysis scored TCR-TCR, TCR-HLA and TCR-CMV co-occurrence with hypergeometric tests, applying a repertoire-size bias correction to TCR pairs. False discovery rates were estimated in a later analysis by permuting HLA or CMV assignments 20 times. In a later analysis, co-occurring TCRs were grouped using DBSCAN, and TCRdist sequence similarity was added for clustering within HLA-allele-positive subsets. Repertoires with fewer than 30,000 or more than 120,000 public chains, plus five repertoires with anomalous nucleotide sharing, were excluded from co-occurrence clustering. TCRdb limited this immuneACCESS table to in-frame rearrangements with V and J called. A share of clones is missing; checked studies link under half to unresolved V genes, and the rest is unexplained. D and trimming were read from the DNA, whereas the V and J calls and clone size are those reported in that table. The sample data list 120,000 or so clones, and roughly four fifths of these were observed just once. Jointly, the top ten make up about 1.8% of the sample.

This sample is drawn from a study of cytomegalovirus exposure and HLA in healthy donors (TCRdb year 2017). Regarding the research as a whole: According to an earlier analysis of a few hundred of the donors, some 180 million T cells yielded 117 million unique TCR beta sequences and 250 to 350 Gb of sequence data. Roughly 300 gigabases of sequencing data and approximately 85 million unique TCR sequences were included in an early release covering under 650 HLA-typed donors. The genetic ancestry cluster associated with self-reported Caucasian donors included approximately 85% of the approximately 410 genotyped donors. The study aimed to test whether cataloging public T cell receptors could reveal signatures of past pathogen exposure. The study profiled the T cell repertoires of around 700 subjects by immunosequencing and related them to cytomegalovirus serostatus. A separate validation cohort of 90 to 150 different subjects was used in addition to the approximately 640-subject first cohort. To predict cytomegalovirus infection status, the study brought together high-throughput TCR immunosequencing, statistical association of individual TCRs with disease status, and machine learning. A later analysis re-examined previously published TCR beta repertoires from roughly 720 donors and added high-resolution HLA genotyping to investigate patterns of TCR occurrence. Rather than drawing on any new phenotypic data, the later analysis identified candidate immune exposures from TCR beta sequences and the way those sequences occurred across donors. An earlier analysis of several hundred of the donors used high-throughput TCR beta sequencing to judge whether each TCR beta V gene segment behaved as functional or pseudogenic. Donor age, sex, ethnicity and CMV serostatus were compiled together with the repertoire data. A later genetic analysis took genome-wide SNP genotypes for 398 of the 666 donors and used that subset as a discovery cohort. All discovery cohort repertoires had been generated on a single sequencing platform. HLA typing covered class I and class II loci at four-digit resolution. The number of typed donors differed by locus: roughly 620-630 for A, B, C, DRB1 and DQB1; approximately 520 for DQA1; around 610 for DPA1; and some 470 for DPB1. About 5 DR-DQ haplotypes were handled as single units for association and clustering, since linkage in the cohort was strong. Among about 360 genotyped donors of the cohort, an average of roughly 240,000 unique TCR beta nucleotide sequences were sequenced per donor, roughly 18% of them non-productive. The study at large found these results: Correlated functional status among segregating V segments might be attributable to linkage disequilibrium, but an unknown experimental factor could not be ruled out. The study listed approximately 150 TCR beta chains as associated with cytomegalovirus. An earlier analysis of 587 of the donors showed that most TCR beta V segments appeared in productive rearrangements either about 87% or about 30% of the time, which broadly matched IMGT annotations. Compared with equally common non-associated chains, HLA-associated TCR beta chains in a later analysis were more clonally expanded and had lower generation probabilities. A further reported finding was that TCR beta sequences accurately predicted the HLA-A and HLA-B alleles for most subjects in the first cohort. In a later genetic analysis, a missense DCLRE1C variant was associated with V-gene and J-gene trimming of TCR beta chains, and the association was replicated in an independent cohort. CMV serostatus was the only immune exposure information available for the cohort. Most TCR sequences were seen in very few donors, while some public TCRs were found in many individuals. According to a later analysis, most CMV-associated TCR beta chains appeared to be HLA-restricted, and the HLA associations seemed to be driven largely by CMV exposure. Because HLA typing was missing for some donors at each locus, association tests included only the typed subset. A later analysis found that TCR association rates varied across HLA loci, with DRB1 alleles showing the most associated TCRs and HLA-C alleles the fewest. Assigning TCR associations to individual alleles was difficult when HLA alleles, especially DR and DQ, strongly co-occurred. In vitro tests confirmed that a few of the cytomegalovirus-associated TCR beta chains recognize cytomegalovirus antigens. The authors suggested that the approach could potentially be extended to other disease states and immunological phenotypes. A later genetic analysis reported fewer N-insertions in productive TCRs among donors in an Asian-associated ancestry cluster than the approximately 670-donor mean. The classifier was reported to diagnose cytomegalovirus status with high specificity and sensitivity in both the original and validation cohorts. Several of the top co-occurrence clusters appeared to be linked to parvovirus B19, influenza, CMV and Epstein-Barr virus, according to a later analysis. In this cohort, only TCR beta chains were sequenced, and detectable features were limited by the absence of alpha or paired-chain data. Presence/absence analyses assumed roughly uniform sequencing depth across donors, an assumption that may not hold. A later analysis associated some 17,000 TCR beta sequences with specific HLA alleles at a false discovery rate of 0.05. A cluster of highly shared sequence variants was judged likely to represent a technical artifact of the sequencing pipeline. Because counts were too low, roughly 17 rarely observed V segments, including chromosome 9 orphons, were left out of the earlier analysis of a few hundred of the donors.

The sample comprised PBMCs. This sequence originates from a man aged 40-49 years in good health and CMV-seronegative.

The DNA reads TGTGCCAGCTCACCCAGTCAGCGTTACGAGCAGTACTTC. Its protein product is CASSPSQRYEQYF. The chain uses TRBV18 and TRBJ2-5; no D segment can be confidently identified. The J call may be faulty, since TRBJ2-7 better matches the DNA end. In the germline V gene, CDR1 corresponds to KGHSH and CDR2 to LQKENI. Counted from cysteine to phenylalanine, this CDR3 has 13 amino acids. The DNA shown is the 39-base CDR3, in frame from base 1.